The 18 T cell receptor beta chains listed next were all sequenced from one sample in a study of T cell responses to AZD1222 COVID-19 vaccine. Produced via immunoSEQ multiplex PCR; TCRdb's table is partial and in-frame only. The data hold roughly 120,000 clones, with around 89% observed a single time. Here the sequenced sample was peripheral blood, taken 28 days after the second AZD1222 dose. The origin of the receptors is an adult who received the AZD1222 COVID-19 vaccine.

The chain uses TRBV4-2 and TRBJ2-1, with D perhaps given as TRBD1 or TRBD2 (6 bases each). The V end lost 1 base, the J end lost 12 bases, and 16 bases lay between the germline ends. The CDR3 is made up of 14 amino acids. Looked up from germline, CDR1 is LGHNA and CDR2 is YNFKEQ. The CDR3 loop is CASSQADGGQGQFF. The CDR3 nucleotides read TGTGCCAGCAGCCAAGCGGATGGGGGGCAAGGGCAGTTCTTC.

The chain joins TRBV9 to TRBJ2-7; 13 bases map to TRBD2. CDR3 length equals 14 residues. Losses at the gene ends were 3 bases for V and 6 bases for J; bases not matched to a gene: 3. Germline V gene lookup returns CDR1 SGDLS and CDR2 YYNGEE. The CDR3 DNA follows: TGTGCCAGCAGCGAACTAGCGGGGGGGCGCGAGCAGTACTTC. This encodes CASSELAGGREQYF.

The chain is built from TRBV28 and TRBJ1-4, with D tentatively TRBD1 (5 bases). CDR1 and CDR2 (germline): MDHEN, SYDVKM. The CDR3 is made up of 14 amino acids. V lost 10 bases and J lost 0, with 12 bases in between. The CDR3 loop reads CATAGGPTNEKLFF. Here the CDR3 DNA reads TGTGCCACAGCGGGGGGACCAACTAATGAAAAACTGTTTTTT.

In its sample, this clone was seen once. The chain carries TRBV7-9 and TRBJ2-1; 8 nucleotides agree with TRBD2. CDR3 size: 15 residues. J gave up 10 bases and V 4 bases, and 12 bases lay outside the gene matches. Germline lookup yields CDR1 SEHNR and CDR2 FQNEAQ (reference sequence). The CDR3 sequence is CASSSSGGLRGEQFF. The CDR3 DNA reads as TGTGCCAGCAGCTCCTCGGGGGGGCTTCGGGGAGAGCAGTTCTTC.

The chain carries TRBV10-3 and TRBJ2-7; 8 bases are a match to TRBD2. CDR3 length: 15 amino acids. Germline-derived CDR1 and CDR2 are ENHRY and SYGVKD. The ends lost 3 bases at V and 2 bases at J; junction bases unmatched: 6. CDR3 amino acids: CAISEAGVRTYEQYF. CDR3 bases: TGTGCCATCAGTGAAGCGGGGGTTAGGACCTACGAGCAGTACTTC.

V usage is TRBV27 and J usage is TRBJ2-7; the match to TRBD2 covers 14 bases. Germline loops: CDR1 MNHEY, CDR2 SMNVEV (reference sequence). V lost 8 bases, J lost 6 bases, and 0 bases stayed unmatched. This CDR3 contains 12 residues. The CDR3 protein is CASGLAGGEQYF. The CDR3 DNA sequence: TGTGCCAGCGGACTAGCGGGAGGCGAGCAGTACTTC.

The V gene is TRBV3-1 (or the pseudogene TRBV3-2), the J gene TRBJ2-1; TRBD2 agrees at 10 bases. V trimming: 0 bases; J trimming: 10 bases; junction bases outside the gene matches: 9. The CDR3 sequence is 16 residues long. Germline-derived CDR1 and CDR2 are LGHDT and YNNKEL (reference sequence). CDR3 bases: TGTGCCAGCAGCCAAGATTGGCTAGCGGGAGTAGGAGAGCAGTTCTTC. Translation gives CASSQDWLAGVGEQFF.

This sequence joins TRBV12-5 and TRBJ1-5; 9 nucleotides agree with TRBD1. The V gene end was trimmed by 3 bases and the J gene end by 11 bases; junction bases not matched to a gene: 14. Germline V lookup: CDR1 LGHNT, CDR2 FRNRAP. The CDR3 contains 16 residues. Here the CDR3 DNA reads TGTGCTAGTGGTTTAAACGCGGGACAGGGAGGTGAGTCCCAGCATTTT. Translating gives CASGLNAGQGGESQHF.

This chain connects TRBV5-5 to TRBJ1-1; no clear D. This CDR3 contains 11 residues. Germline CDR1 SGHKS, CDR2 YYEKEE (reference sequence). Trimming left V 4 bases short and J 2 bases short, with 3 bases between. CDR3 bases: TGTGCCAGCAGCCTTAACACTGAAGCTTTCTTT. Encoded protein: CASSLNTEAFF.

The chain employs TRBV4-3 and TRBJ2-3, with 10 bases matching TRBD2. Unmatched junction bases numbered 9, after V lost 2 bases and J lost 1 base. Germline lookup yields CDR1 LGHNA and CDR2 YSLEER. This CDR3 comprises 18 residues. In nucleotides, the CDR3 is TGCGCCAGCAGCCAAAAAGTAGCGGGAGGAAGGGGCACAGATACGCAGTATTTT. This translates into CASSQKVAGGRGTDTQYF.

This chain joins TRBV15 and TRBJ1-2; D not certain. The germline V gene encodes CDR1 LNHNV and CDR2 YYDKDF (reference sequence). V lost 0 bases and J 0 bases, leaving 14 bases between the germline ends. The CDR3 contains 17 residues. CDR3 protein: CATSRDPGGGANYGYTF. CDR3 nucleotide sequence: TGTGCCACCAGCAGAGACCCGGGAGGAGGAGCTAACTATGGCTACACCTTC.

V and J are TRBV27 and TRBJ1-1; TRBD1 matches at 7 bases. This CDR3 region has 13 residues. Trimming at V came to 5 bases and at J to 4 bases, leaving 4 bases not matched to a gene. Germline CDR1 MNHEY, CDR2 SMNVEV (reference sequence). The CDR3 DNA follows: TGTGCCAGCAGTCCGGGGACAGCCACTGAAGCTTTCTTT. As protein: CASSPGTATEAFF.

The chain combines TRBV6-5 with TRBJ2-2; D unclear. The germline gives CDR1 MNHEY, CDR2 SVGAGI. There are 14 residues in the CDR3. The V and J ends lost 6 bases and 7 bases respectively, with 15 bases between them. CDR3 residues: CASRGSGVGGELFF. CDR3 sequence (DNA): TGTGCCAGCAGGGGGTCTGGGGTAGGCGGGGAGCTGTTTTTT.

The gene calls are TRBV9 and TRBJ2-1; 7 bases fit TRBD1. Germline assignment: CDR1 SGDLS and CDR2 YYNGEE. The CDR3 has 16 amino acids. V shed 0 bases and J 0 bases; nucleotides not matched to a gene: 3. CDR3 in amino acids: CASSVEGASSYNEQFF. As DNA, the CDR3 is TGTGCCAGCAGCGTAGAGGGGGCCTCCTCCTACAATGAGCAGTTCTTC.

This chain joins TRBV5-1 and TRBJ1-6, with D hard to call. The CDR3 extends over 12 amino acids. The V gene's germline CDR1 is SGHRS and CDR2 YFSETQ. Trimming left V 0 bases short and J 7 bases short, with 2 bases between. CDR3 in amino acids: CASSLVNSPLHF. In DNA form, the CDR3 reads TGCGCCAGCAGCTTGGTCAATTCACCCCTCCACTTT.

The chain employs TRBV6-5 and TRBJ1-6; possible D gene TRBD1, 5 bases. Germline V gene data show CDR1 as MNHEY and CDR2 as SVGAGI. The CDR3 is made up of 14 amino acids. Trimming removed 7 bases at V and 5 bases at J, with 12 bases between. CDR3 residues: CASTRGQNNSPLHF. The CDR3 DNA reads as TGTGCCAGCACAAGAGGACAAAATAATTCACCCCTCCACTTT.

As to this clone: Other DNA sequences in the sample encode the same CDR3. The chain carries TRBV20-1 and TRBJ1-1, with a tentative D call TRBD1 (5 bases). The CDR3 length is 14 residues. The germline V gene has CDR1 DFQATT and CDR2 SNEGSKA (reference sequence). Trimming took 6 bases from V and 1 from J, leaving 15 bases between them. The CDR3 region is CSASNRQQNTEAFF. The CDR3, as DNA: TGCAGTGCCAGTAACAGGCAACAGAACACTGAAGCTTTCTTT.

The chain links TRBV2 to TRBJ1-6; tentative D call: TRBD1 (5 bases). This CDR3 spans 13 amino acids. V shed 4 bases and J shed 15 bases, with 16 bases lying between them. Germline V gives CDR1 SNHLY, CDR2 FYNNEI. The CDR3 DNA reads TGTGCCAGCAGTGTGGAAGGGGCCGAGGACCTCCACTTT. Protein product: CASSVEGAEDLHF.